These 31 T cell receptor beta chains came from one sample sequenced in a study of blood T cell repertoires in COVID-19. The repertoire was sequenced with immunoSEQ multiplex PCR; TCRdb's copy has only in-frame clones and lacks some. The profile shows more than 300,000 clones, roughly 86% of them singletons. The material sequenced was PBMCs or T cells enriched from blood (not recorded which). The receptors were gathered from a woman under 40 who had recovered from COVID-19.

The chain is built from TRBV19 and TRBJ2-3, with 11 bases that match TRBD2. The length of the CDR3 is 15 residues. The trim removed 6 bases at V and 11 bases at J, leaving 13 bases unmatched. CDR1 and CDR2 from the germline V gene are LNHDA and SQIVND (reference sequence). CDR3 bases: TGTGCCAGTAGGAGGGGGACTAGCGGTCTTGATGGGCAGTATTTT. Translation gives CASRRGTSGLDGQYF. The whole variable domain, filled in from reference TRBV19 and TRBJ2-3, reads DGGITQSPKYLFRKEGQNVTLSCEQNLNHDAMYWYRQDPGQGLRLIYYSQIVNDFQKGDIAEGYSVSREKKESFPLTVTSAQKNPTAFYLCASRRGTSGLDGQYFGPGTRLTVL.

This rearrangement joins TRBV19 to TRBJ1-1; possibly TRBD1 for D (6 bases). The CDR3 has 13 amino acids. Germline lookup yields CDR1 LNHDA and CDR2 SQIVND (reference sequence). V lost 4 bases, J lost 6 bases, and 12 bases lay in between. This CDR3 reads CASSKQGGPEAFF. The CDR3 DNA sequence: TGTGCCAGTAGTAAACAGGGCGGCCCTGAAGCTTTCTTT.

V gene TRBV7-9 combines with J gene TRBJ2-2, with D tentatively TRBD2 (5 bases). The CDR3 covers 16 residues. Germline CDR1 is SEHNR and CDR2 is FQNEAQ (reference sequence). Trimming took 0 bases from V and 2 from J, leaving 10 bases between them. CDR3 DNA sequence: TGTGCCAGCAGCTTAGCGGGAGAGGTTAACACCGGGGAGCTGTTTTTT. Protein product: CASSLAGEVNTGELFF.

In this sample, this clone turned up a few times. The chain carries TRBV10-1 and TRBJ1-1; tentatively, D is TRBD1 (6 bases). Germline CDR1 is WNHNN and CDR2 is SYGVQD (reference sequence). V lost 0 bases to trimming and J lost 3 bases, with 8 bases between them. The CDR3 is 14 amino acids. The CDR3 sequence: CASSESDRYTEAFF. Written as DNA, the CDR3 is TGCGCCAGCAGTGAGTCGGACAGATACACTGAAGCTTTCTTT.

The genes are TRBV11-2 and TRBJ2-3; 7 bases fit TRBD2. Trimming took 4 bases from V and 5 from J; bases not matched to a gene: 12. The CDR3 covers 16 residues. Germline assignment: CDR1 SGHAT and CDR2 FQNNGV. The chain's CDR3 is CASSSPSGTGGDTQYF. The CDR3 DNA is TGTGCCAGCAGCTCACCCAGCGGGACGGGTGGAGATACGCAGTATTTT.

The chain has TRBV7-8 and TRBJ2-1; 14 bases map to TRBD2. Trimming removed 6 bases from V and 6 bases from J; junction bases left unmatched: 4. The CDR3 has 15 residues. CDR1 is SGHVS and CDR2 is FQNEAQ in the germline V gene. CDR3 nucleotide sequence: TGTGCCAGCAGGCTGACTAGCGGGGGGGTCAATGAGCAGTTCTTC. Its protein product is CASRLTSGGVNEQFF.

The chain is built from TRBV28 and TRBJ2-3, with 8 nucleotides matching TRBD2. V shed 8 bases, J shed 0 bases, and the junction held 7 bases outside the gene matches. CDR1 is MDHEN and CDR2 is SYDVKM in the germline V gene. CDR3 length: 15 amino acids. For the CDR3, the DNA is TGTGCCAGCCTCCCGAGCGGGGGTAGCACAGATACGCAGTATTTT. Its protein product is CASLPSGGSTDTQYF.

In DNA form, the CDR3 reads TGTGCCAGCCGCAGGGGGCGGGAGACCCAGTACTTC. Its translation: CASRRGRETQYF. The J gene is TRBJ2-5, the V gene TRBV7-3; 8 nucleotides align to TRBD1. After removal of 8 bases from V and 5 bases from J, the junction contained 4 bases not matched to a gene. This CDR3 region has 12 residues. Germline CDR1 and CDR2: SGHTA and FQGTGA.

V is TRBV12-3 or TRBV12-4 and J is TRBJ1-1; D might be TRBD1 (6 bases). The CDR3 totals 13 residues. The ends were cut back, 4 bases at V and 7 bases at J, with 13 bases in the middle. CDR3 residues: CASSYRAPGEAFF. The CDR3, as DNA: TGTGCCAGCAGTTACAGGGCTCCGGGTGAAGCTTTCTTT.

In this sample, this clone turned up once. The chain combines TRBV6-5 with TRBJ2-5; possibly TRBD2 for D (6 bases). This CDR3 has 15 residues. Looked up from germline, CDR1 is MNHEY and CDR2 is SVGAGI. V lost 7 bases and J 0 bases, leaving 15 bases between the germline ends. Here the CDR3 DNA reads TGTGCCAGCACTCCGGGACTCTTGTACCAAGAGACCCAGTACTTC. It codes for CASTPGLLYQETQYF.

The rearrangement links TRBV15 to TRBJ1-1; D is unresolved. This CDR3 spans 16 amino acids. From germline, CDR1 is LNHNV and CDR2 YYDKDF (reference sequence). V was trimmed by 1 base and J by 4 bases, leaving 16 bases between them. CDR3 nucleotide sequence: TGTGCCACCAGCAGAGGCGGGAAAGCGAGTGGCACTGAAGCTTTCTTT. Translated, it gives CATSRGGKASGTEAFF.

This chain joins TRBV7-9 and TRBJ2-7; TRBD2 aligns across 12 bases. Germline V CDR1 and CDR2: SEHNR, FQNEAQ (reference sequence). J lost 5 bases, V lost 5 bases, and 7 bases had no gene match. The CDR3 length is 15 residues. The CDR3 loop is CASSPLAGGRNEQYF. The CDR3 DNA reads as TGTGCCAGCAGCCCCCTAGCGGGAGGGAGGAACGAGCAGTACTTC. The full variable domain, with the rest looked up from reference TRBV7-9 and TRBJ2-7, is DTGVSQNPRHKITKRGQNVTFRCDPISEHNRLYWYRQTLGQGPEFLTYFQNEAQLEKSRLLSDRFSAERPKGSFSTLEIQRTEQGDSAMYLCASSPLAGGRNEQYFGPGTRLTVT.

V usage is TRBV3-1 (or the pseudogene TRBV3-2) and J usage is TRBJ2-1; 7 bases line up with TRBD2. CDR3 length: 15 amino acids. Germline trimming cut 4 bases from V and 8 bases from J; bases unmatched to any gene: 11. CDR1 is LGHDT, CDR2 YNNKEL, per germline (reference sequence). CDR3 in amino acids: CASSLLGREPHEQFF. As DNA, the CDR3 is TGTGCCAGCAGCCTCCTCGGGCGGGAGCCTCATGAGCAGTTCTTC.

This sequence joins TRBV12-2 and TRBJ2-2; the D call in the table, TRBD2, was not verified against the DNA. TRBV12-2 is listed as a pseudogene. The CDR3 is made up of 18 amino acids. This CDR3 is CASRRPWTSGSSTGELFF. As DNA, the CDR3 is TGTGCAAGTCGCCGGCCATGGACTAGCGGGAGCAGCACCGGGGAGCTGTTTTTT.

V gene TRBV2 combines with J gene TRBJ1-6; D may be TRBD1 (6 bases). Trimming stripped 4 bases from V and 14 bases from J, with 21 bases between. The germline gives CDR1 SNHLY, CDR2 FYNNEI. This CDR3 is 15 amino acids long. The CDR3 DNA is TGTGCCAGCAGTGGTCGAAGGCAGGGGTGGTGGTCCCTCCACTTT. Translating it yields CASSGRRQGWWSLHF.

In its sample, this clone was seen a few times. The chain couples TRBV4-2 to TRBJ2-5; D uncertain. The V end was cut by 0 bases, the J end by 2 bases, with 10 bases between. This CDR3 is built from 15 residues. Germline CDR1 is LGHNA and CDR2 is YNFKEQ. The CDR3 loop reads CASSQEGLRQETQYF. The CDR3 DNA follows: TGTGCCAGCAGCCAAGAGGGCCTCCGACAAGAGACCCAGTACTTC.

The chain recombines TRBV5-1 with TRBJ2-5; 9 bases are a match to TRBD2. The V gene end was trimmed by 4 bases and the J gene end by 3 bases; junction bases not matched to a gene: 7. The CDR3 sequence is 15 residues long. CDR1 SGHRS and CDR2 YFSETQ come from the germline V gene. CDR3 coding DNA: TGCGCCAGCAGCCCTGGGGGGACTAGCAAAGAGACCCAGTACTTC. It yields the protein CASSPGGTSKETQYF. The whole variable domain, filled in from reference TRBV5-1 and TRBJ2-5, reads KAGVTQTPRYLIKTRGQQVTLSCSPISGHRSVSWYQQTPGQGLQFLFEYFSETQRNKGNFPGRFSGRQFSNSRSEMNVSTLELGDSALYLCASSPGGTSKETQYFGPGTRLLVL.

The V call is TRBV19, the J call TRBJ2-7, with 10 bases fitting TRBD1. This CDR3 region has 16 residues. The germline CDR1 and CDR2 sequences are LNHDA and SQIVND (reference sequence). J was trimmed by 6 bases and V by 5 bases; bases with no gene match: 13. CDR3 DNA sequence: TGTGCCAGTAGTTTATCCTCCGGGACAGGGGTTTCCGAGCAGTACTTC. Amino acid sequence: CASSLSSGTGVSEQYF.

The genes are TRBV29-1 and TRBJ1-2; no clear D. CDR1 and CDR2 (germline): SQVTM, ANQGSEA. The CDR3 spans 13 residues. V was cut by 7 bases and J by 7 bases, with 19 bases left in between. The CDR3 reads CSARRRSGAGYTF. Here the CDR3 DNA reads TGCAGCGCCCGGAGGCGGTCGGGCGCTGGCTACACCTTC.

The CDR3 region is CASSFAGRPNTGELFF. In nucleotides, the CDR3 is TGTGCCAGCAGCTTCGCAGGGCGTCCGAACACCGGGGAGCTGTTTTTT. This chain uses TRBV7-2 with TRBJ2-2, with D tentatively TRBD1 (5 bases). Looked up from germline, CDR1 is SGHTA and CDR2 is FQGNSA. V lost 3 bases and J 0 bases, leaving 11 bases between the germline ends. CDR3 length: 16 residues.

This chain joins TRBV7-2 and TRBJ2-7; possibly TRBD2 for D (6 bases). Germline V lookup: CDR1 SGHTA, CDR2 FQGNSA. The germline V and J ends were trimmed by 5 bases and 5 bases, with 28 bases remaining between them. The CDR3 covers 18 residues. Here the CDR3 reads CASSPNGGFGRRRNEQYF. CDR3 bases: TGTGCCAGCAGCCCAAATGGGGGGTTTGGGAGGAGAAGGAACGAGCAGTACTTC.

The chain links TRBV7-2 to TRBJ1-2; possibly TRBD1 for D (6 bases). This CDR3 comprises 16 residues. V lost 1 base and J lost 8, with 20 bases in between. Per the germline V gene, CDR1 is SGHTA and CDR2 is FQGNSA. For the CDR3, the DNA is TGTGCCAGCAGCTTAGGAGGTGCAACAGGGTGGGAGGGCTACACCTTC. It specifies CASSLGGATGWEGYTF.

This clone occurred once. The V gene is TRBV19, the J gene TRBJ2-1, with 7 bases identical to TRBD2. Germline values: CDR1 LNHDA, CDR2 SQIVND (reference sequence). The CDR3 runs to 16 residues. With 4 bases clipped from V and 3 bases from J, the junction kept 9 bases outside the gene matches. CDR3 protein: CASSTNLAARYNEQFF. The CDR3 DNA sequence: TGTGCCAGTAGTACAAATCTAGCGGCTCGCTACAATGAGCAGTTCTTC.

This clone has a single count. An end of the junction differs from the germline gene, which may be a read error. The chain joins TRBV23-1 to TRBJ1-3, with TRBD1 matching 8 bases. TRBV23-1 is placed among ORFs of uncertain function. The CDR3 covers 11 residues. CDR3 nucleotide sequence: TGCGCCAGCAGTCACCCGGACAGGGAACATTTT. Translated, it gives CASSHPDREHF.

Notes on this clone: The junction differs from germline at one of its ends, possibly a read error. The genes are TRBV7-9 and TRBJ2-1; D possibly corresponds to TRBD1 (6 bases). The CDR3 spans 12 residues. The germline gives CDR1 SEHNR, CDR2 FQNEAQ (reference sequence). This chain's CDR3 is CASSFGDKEQFF. CDR3 bases: TGTGCCAGCAGCTTCGGGGACAAGGAGCAGTTCTTC.

V is TRBV13 and J is TRBJ2-7; D unclear. CDR3 size: 13 residues. The germline V gene has CDR1 PRHDT and CDR2 FYEKMQ (reference sequence). Trimming stripped 5 bases from V and 1 base from J, with 9 bases between. In nucleotides, the CDR3 is TGTGCCAGCAGCCACCCGGGTTCCTACGAGCAGTACTTC. Residues: CASSHPGSYEQYF.

The chain combines TRBV7-9 with TRBJ2-5, with D possibly TRBD1 on 5 matching bases. CDR3 length equals 15 residues. The V end was cut by 5 bases, the J end by 4 bases, with 17 bases between. Germline-derived CDR1 and CDR2 are SEHNR and FQNEAQ (reference sequence). CDR3 DNA: TGTGCCAGCAGCGATAGGGGTGGAGTCCGAGAGACCCAGTACTTC. It yields the protein CASSDRGGVRETQYF. Filled out from reference TRBV7-9 and TRBJ2-5, the complete variable domain reads DTGVSQNPRHKITKRGQNVTFRCDPISEHNRLYWYRQTLGQGPEFLTYFQNEAQLEKSRLLSDRFSAERPKGSFSTLEIQRTEQGDSAMYLCASSDRGGVRETQYFGPGTRLLVL.

The chain employs TRBV7-6 and TRBJ1-3; D is unresolved. This CDR3 has 16 residues. V shed 2 bases and J shed 0 bases, with 11 bases lying between them. The germline CDR1 and CDR2 sequences are SGHVS and FNYEAQ. CDR3 DNA: TGTGCCAGCAGCTTATTTAAGAACTCCTCTGGAAACACCATATATTTT. Residues: CASSLFKNSSGNTIYF.

V is TRBV6-5 and J is TRBJ1-1, with 7 bases identical to TRBD1. Germline CDR1 and CDR2: MNHEY and SVGAGI. Trimming took 7 bases from V and 1 from J; bases not matched to a gene: 9. The CDR3 runs 15 residues. The CDR3, as DNA: TGTGCCAGCACCCCCTCCCGGGACAGGAACACTGAAGCTTTCTTT. It translates to CASTPSRDRNTEAFF.

The gene calls are TRBV28 and TRBJ1-2, with D unclear. Trimming took 2 bases from V and 0 from J, leaving 7 bases between them. Germline loops: CDR1 MDHEN, CDR2 SYDVKM. The CDR3 is made up of 14 amino acids. This CDR3 is CASSLEQANYGYTF. DNA of the CDR3: TGTGCCAGCAGTTTAGAACAAGCTAACTATGGCTACACCTTC.

The chain links TRBV29-1 to TRBJ2-1; D may be TRBD1 (6 bases). Trimming left V 1 base short and J 0 bases short, with 10 bases between. The CDR3 contains 15 residues. CDR1 is SQVTM, CDR2 ANQGSEA, per germline. The CDR3 DNA reads TGCAGCGTTGAAGGACAGGAGAGCTCCTACAATGAGCAGTTCTTC. It specifies CSVEGQESSYNEQFF.